Shown below are 15 T cell receptor beta chains from a single sample sequenced in a study of vaccination and CD4 T cells after COVID-19. Treatment described: approximately 9-day PBMC culture with coronavirus spike peptide pools or control peptides (ViraFEST assay). Sequence data for DNA of cultured CD4+ T cells were generated by the Oncomine TCR Beta short-read assay. TCRdb fed the PCR reads into MiXCR, producing one record per CDR3 protein. This sample has approximately 16,000 distinct CDR3 sequences; approximately 40% occur once, and the top ten carry approximately 25%. These receptors' targets are unknown. Sequenced material: CD4+ T cells from blood, cultured in vitro, taken before SARS-CoV-2 vaccination. These receptors were taken from a human donor who received a COVID-19 vaccine.

This clonotype came up a few times. The chain employs TRBV19 and TRBJ1-2, with 12 positions matching TRBD1. Germline lookup yields CDR1 LNHDA and CDR2 SQIVND (reference sequence). V gave up 5 bases and J gave up 7 bases; unmatched junction bases: 11. There are 16 residues in the CDR3. DNA for the CDR3: TGTGCCAGTAGTCCTTCCGGGACAGGGGGCGCGGCTGGCTACACCTTC. This encodes CASSPSGTGGAAGYTF.

This clonotype has more than one count but fewer than ten. This chain joins TRBV12-5 and TRBJ1-6, with a possible D match to TRBD1 (6 bases). This CDR3 region has 14 residues. Germline V gene sequence: CDR1 LGHNT, CDR2 FRNRAP. V lost 5 bases to trimming and J lost 12 bases, with 17 bases between them. CDR3 amino acids: CASGGDTVRGPLHF. CDR3 DNA sequence: TGTGCTAGTGGTGGGGACACCGTTAGAGGACCCCTCCACTTT. Complete variable domain (other parts from reference TRBV12-5 and TRBJ1-6): DARVTQTPRHKVTEMGQEVTMRCQPILGHNTVFWYRQTMMQGLELLAYFRNRAPLDDSGMPKDRFSAEMPDATLATLKIQPSEPRDSAVYFCASGGDTVRGPLHFGNGTRLTVT.

CDR3 DNA: TGTGCCAGCAGCCAGGGACAGCTTGGGGTCTATGGCTACACCTTC. As protein: CASSQGQLGVYGYTF. The chain carries TRBV5-4 and TRBJ1-2; 7 bases are a match to TRBD1. This CDR3 region has 15 residues. Germline V lookup: CDR1 SGHNT, CDR2 YYREEE (reference sequence). V shed 4 bases and J 4 bases; nucleotides not matched to a gene: 10.

The chain couples TRBV24-1 to TRBJ2-7, with a tentative D call TRBD1 (6 bases). Trimming took 4 bases from V and 0 from J, leaving 15 bases between them. CDR3 length: 16 amino acids. The germline V gene encodes CDR1 KGHDR and CDR2 SFDVKD. The chain's CDR3 is CATSDQNDRSSYEQYF. Here the CDR3 DNA reads TGTGCCACCAGTGACCAAAACGACAGGAGCTCCTACGAGCAGTACTTC.

The chain has TRBV6-1 and TRBJ1-3, with D maybe TRBD1 (5 bases). Germline CDR1 MNHNS, CDR2 SASEGT. The CDR3 runs 14 residues. Trimming shortened V by 5 bases and J by 0 bases, and 8 bases separated the two germline ends. The CDR3 loop reads CASSLRDSGNTIYF. CDR3 nucleotide sequence: TGTGCCAGCAGTCTCAGGGACTCTGGAAACACCATATATTTT.

This clonotype was seen more than once but under ten times. The rearrangement joins TRBV7-7 to TRBJ2-2; 9 nucleotides align to TRBD1. The CDR3 consists of 18 residues. CDR1 is SSHAT and CDR2 is FNYEAQ in the germline V gene (reference sequence). V lost 4 bases to trimming and J lost 3 bases; unmatched junction nucleotides: 12. This chain's CDR3 is CASSSAGTGSGYTGELFF. CDR3 DNA sequence: TGTGCCAGCAGCTCCGCCGGGACAGGGTCGGGGTACACCGGGGAGCTGTTTTTT.

This chain joins TRBV9 and TRBJ2-7; tentative D call: TRBD2 (5 bases). CDR1 is SGDLS and CDR2 is YYNGEE in the germline V gene. Between the trimmed V and J ends, which lost 9 bases and 0 bases, there was a span of 16 bases. The CDR3 extends over 14 amino acids. The CDR3 DNA reads TGTGCCATCCGGGAAAAAAGGTTCTCCTACGAGCAGTACTTC. Translated, it gives CAIREKRFSYEQYF.

This clonotype was observed a handful of times. CDR3 bases: TGTGCCAGCAGTTTAGGGGGGGGCGATTCACCCCTCCACTTT. It specifies CASSLGGGDSPLHF. V gene TRBV6-5 combines with J gene TRBJ1-6, with D perhaps matching TRBD1 (6 bases). V shed 4 bases and J shed 8 bases, with 12 bases lying between them. Germline V gene sequence: CDR1 MNHEY, CDR2 SVGAGI. The CDR3 is 14 residues long.

The chain is built from TRBV10-2 and TRBJ2-7; 7 bases line up with TRBD1. CDR1 and CDR2 from the germline V gene are WSHSY and SAAADI. The CDR3 is 15 residues long. Trimming removed 6 bases from V and 2 bases from J; junction bases left unmatched: 10. The CDR3 DNA reads TGCGCCAGCAGCCAACCTAGGGGGCCTACCTACGAGCAGTACTTC. Translation gives CASSQPRGPTYEQYF.

The rearrangement links TRBV4-2 to TRBJ1-1, with unresolved D. Trimming left V 3 bases short and J 0 bases short, with 11 bases between. The germline gives CDR1 LGHNA, CDR2 YNFKEQ. There are 15 residues in the CDR3. The CDR3 region is CASSQNSVMNTEAFF. CDR3 nucleotides: TGTGCCAGCAGCCAGAACTCCGTAATGAACACTGAAGCTTTCTTT.

The table lists this clonotype with a few counts. The chain links TRBV5-1 to TRBJ2-3; 7 bases are a match to TRBD1. The CDR3 covers 15 residues. Germline loops: CDR1 SGHRS, CDR2 YFSETQ. V trimming: 4 bases; J trimming: 3 bases; junction bases outside the gene matches: 8. The CDR3 reads CASSRTGAQTDTQYF. CDR3 bases: TGCGCCAGCAGCCGTACAGGGGCCCAAACAGATACGCAGTATTTT.

This clonotype was seen only a few times. CDR3 region: CASSPHPGETQYF. CDR3 DNA: TGTGCCAGCAGCCCCCACCCCGGGGAGACCCAGTACTTC. The chain joins TRBV2 to TRBJ2-5; the D is unclear. Germline V lookup: CDR1 SNHLY, CDR2 FYNNEI. The CDR3 contains 13 residues. Trimming pared 6 bases from V and 5 bases from J, leaving 13 bases between.

The rearrangement links TRBV20-1 to TRBJ2-7; 10 nucleotides match TRBD1. The CDR3 consists of 13 residues. Germline assignment: CDR1 DFQATT and CDR2 SNEGSKA (reference sequence). After removal of 5 bases from V and 4 bases from J, the junction contained 5 bases not matched to a gene. CDR3 in amino acids: CSAFDRGPYEQYF. For the CDR3, the DNA is TGCAGTGCTTTCGACAGGGGGCCATACGAGCAGTACTTC.

This clonotype was detected only a few times. The chain has TRBV12-3 or TRBV12-4 and TRBJ2-3; 7 bases map to TRBD1. This CDR3 spans 14 amino acids. V lost 8 bases to trimming and J lost 1 base; unmatched junction nucleotides: 6. CDR3 nucleotides: TGTGCCAGCCAGTTAGGGGGCCGCACAGATACGCAGTATTTT. Protein product: CASQLGGRTDTQYF.

In nucleotides, the CDR3 is TGTGCCTGGCGCCGGGCGGGCGAGCAGTACTTC. The encoded protein is CAWRRAGEQYF. The chain carries TRBV30 and TRBJ2-7; weak D call: TRBD2 (5 bases). The length of the CDR3 is 11 residues. The germline CDR1 and CDR2 sequences are GTSNPN and SVGIG (reference sequence). Trimming shortened V by 5 bases and J by 6 bases, and 11 bases separated the two germline ends.